The 12 T cell receptor beta chains below come from one sample, sequenced in a study of cytomegalovirus exposure and HLA in healthy donors. PCR used 60 Vbeta primers and 13 Jbeta primers. TCRdb keeps only in-frame clones here, not all; method: immunoSEQ multiplex PCR. The table shows over 100,000 clones, with around 86% occurring only once. The sequencing sample was made of PBMCs. These receptors originate from a man aged 25-40 years in good health and CMV-seronegative.

The chain recombines TRBV4-2 with TRBJ1-5; TRBD1 matches at 7 bases. The CDR3 runs to 15 residues. The junction had 3 bases not matched to a gene; V was cut back by 0 bases and J by 4 bases. From germline, CDR1 is LGHNA and CDR2 YNFKEQ. The CDR3 region is CASSQDRDRNQPQHF. In DNA form, the CDR3 reads TGTGCCAGCAGCCAAGATAGGGACAGAAATCAGCCCCAGCATTTT.

The rearrangement links TRBV7-2 to TRBJ2-4, with D tentatively TRBD1 (5 bases). Trimming shortened V by 5 bases and J by 0 bases, and 11 bases separated the two germline ends. CDR3 length equals 15 residues. Germline CDR1 is SGHTA and CDR2 is FQGNSA. CDR3 DNA sequence: TGTGCCAGCAGCATATTAAGGGGAGCCAAAAACATTCAGTACTTC. It encodes CASSILRGAKNIQYF.

This clone was found once. V and J are TRBV9 and TRBJ1-1; D may be TRBD1 (6 bases). Germline V gene lookup returns CDR1 SGDLS and CDR2 YYNGEE. The CDR3 contains 12 residues. V dropped 2 bases and J dropped 7 bases, with 9 bases sitting between them. The CDR3 coding sequence is TGTGCCAGCAGCGTGACAGGCGGTGAAGCTTTCTTT. This translates into CASSVTGGEAFF.

This clone turned up a few times. The genes are TRBV5-1 and TRBJ2-5, with 7 bases identical to TRBD2. The CDR3 extends over 16 amino acids. Germline values: CDR1 SGHRS, CDR2 YFSETQ. Unmatched junction bases numbered 9, after V lost 4 bases and J lost 0 bases. This CDR3 is CASSGGLAVYQETQYF. Written as DNA, the CDR3 is TGCGCCAGCAGCGGCGGGCTAGCGGTGTACCAAGAGACCCAGTACTTC.

CDR3 sequence reads: CASSPQGDGYGYTF. CDR3 coding DNA: TGCGCCAGCAGCCCCCAGGGGGACGGCTATGGCTACACCTTC. This chain joins TRBV5-1 and TRBJ1-2; 7 bases map to TRBD1. The CDR3 is made up of 14 amino acids. Losses at the gene ends were 4 bases for V and 4 bases for J; bases not matched to a gene: 7. Germline lookup yields CDR1 SGHRS and CDR2 YFSETQ. Using reference TRBV5-1 and TRBJ1-2 for the parts outside the CDR3, the full variable domain is KAGVTQTPRYLIKTRGQQVTLSCSPISGHRSVSWYQQTPGQGLQFLFEYFSETQRNKGNFPGRFSGRQFSNSRSEMNVSTLELGDSALYLCASSPQGDGYGYTFGSGTRLTVV.

The rearrangement joins TRBV29-1 to TRBJ2-3, with unresolved D. Germline V gene data show CDR1 as SQVTM and CDR2 as ANQGSEA. This CDR3 has 12 amino acids. V was cut by 4 bases and J by 7 bases, with 12 bases left in between. As DNA, the CDR3 is TGCAGCGTTGCCGCGTCACTCAATACGCAGTATTTT. Protein: CSVAASLNTQYF.

The J gene is TRBJ1-1, the V gene TRBV6-5; TRBD1 matches 9 bases. Trimming took 4 bases from V and 3 from J; bases not matched to a gene: 9. Germline values: CDR1 MNHEY, CDR2 SVGAGI. The CDR3 consists of 16 residues. In DNA, the CDR3 is TGTGCCAGCAGTTTCTCCGGACAGGGGTGGGACACTGAAGCTTTCTTT. Its protein is CASSFSGQGWDTEAFF.

The gene calls are TRBV7-2 and TRBJ2-3; 13 bases match TRBD2. This CDR3 has 17 residues. V lost 2 bases to trimming and J lost 0 bases; unmatched junction nucleotides: 2. Germline-derived CDR1 and CDR2 are SGHTA and FQGNSA. CDR3 loop: CASSLTSGGVSTDTQYF. In DNA, the CDR3 is TGTGCCAGCAGCTTAACTAGCGGGGGGGTTAGCACAGATACGCAGTATTTT. Full variable domain (rest looked up from reference TRBV7-2 and TRBJ2-3): GAGVSQSPSNKVTEKGKDVELRCDPISGHTALYWYRQSLGQGLEFLIYFQGNSAPDKSGLPSDRFSAERTGGSVSTLTIQRTQQEDSAVYLCASSLTSGGVSTDTQYFGPGTRLTVL.

The rearrangement links TRBV5-4 to TRBJ2-5; a weak D match, TRBD1 (6 bases). The CDR3 is 14 residues long. Germline loops: CDR1 SGHNT, CDR2 YYREEE (reference sequence). Trimming took 4 bases from V and 2 from J, leaving 12 bases between them. The CDR3 spells CASSLGTTQETQYF. CDR3 nucleotides: TGTGCCAGCAGCCTGGGGACAACACAAGAGACCCAGTACTTC.

J is TRBJ2-2 and V is TRBV7-9, with TRBD1 identical over 7 bases. V gave up 4 bases and J gave up 5 bases; unmatched junction bases: 7. This CDR3 comprises 15 residues. Germline-derived CDR1 and CDR2 are SEHNR and FQNEAQ (reference sequence). The CDR3, as DNA: TGTGCCAGCAGCTGGGCATCGGGACAGACCGGGGAGCTGTTTTTT. Protein product: CASSWASGQTGELFF.

The genes are TRBV20-1 and TRBJ2-7; weak D call: TRBD2 (6 bases). Trimming cost V 3 bases and J 3 bases, with 6 bases left between them. Germline V lookup: CDR1 DFQATT, CDR2 SNEGSKA (reference sequence). The CDR3 loop spans 11 amino acids. Written as DNA, the CDR3 is TGCAGTGCTAGGGGAGGCTACGAGCAGTACTTC. It specifies CSARGGYEQYF.

The chain uses TRBV28 and TRBJ1-2, with D possibly being TRBD1 (6 bases). The CDR3 is made up of 13 amino acids. V lost 5 bases, J lost 4 bases, and 11 bases lay in between. CDR1 is MDHEN and CDR2 is SYDVKM in the germline V gene. This CDR3 reads CASSEQGTYGYTF. In nucleotides, the CDR3 is TGTGCCAGCAGTGAACAGGGAACCTATGGCTACACCTTC.